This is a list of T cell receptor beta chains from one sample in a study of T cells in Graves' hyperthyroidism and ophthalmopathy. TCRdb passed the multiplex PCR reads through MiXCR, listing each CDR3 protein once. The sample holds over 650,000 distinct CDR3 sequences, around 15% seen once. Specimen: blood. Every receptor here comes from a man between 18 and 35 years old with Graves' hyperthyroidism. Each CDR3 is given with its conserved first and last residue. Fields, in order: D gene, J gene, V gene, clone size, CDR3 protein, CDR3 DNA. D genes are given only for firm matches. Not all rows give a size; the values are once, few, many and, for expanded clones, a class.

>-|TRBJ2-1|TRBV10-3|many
CAIRTDFEQFF
TGTGCCATACGCACGGATTTTGAGCAGTTCTTC
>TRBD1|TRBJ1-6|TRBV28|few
CASSHSLADRDSPLHF
TGTGCCAGCAGTCACTCTCTAGCTGACAGGGATTCACCCCTCCACTTT
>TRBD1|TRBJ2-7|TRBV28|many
CASSLFRRDRASYEQYF
TGTGCCAGCAGTTTATTTCGTCGAGACAGGGCGTCCTACGAGCAGTACTTC
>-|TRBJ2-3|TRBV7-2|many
CASSLRADTQYF
TGTGCCAGCAGCTTAAGAGCAGATACGCAGTATTTT
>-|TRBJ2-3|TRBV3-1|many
CASSQRRGATQLTDTQYF
TGTGCCAGCAGCCAACGTCGGGGAGCAACCCAACTCACAGATACGCAGTATTTT
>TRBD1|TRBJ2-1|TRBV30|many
CAWSVPGRGRYNEQFF
TGTGCCTGGAGTGTACCGGGCAGGGGGCGGTACAATGAGCAGTTCTTC
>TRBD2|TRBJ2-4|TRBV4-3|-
CASSQGLAGNLAKNIQYF
TGCGCCAGCAGCCAAGGGCTAGCGGGGAACCTAGCCAAAAACATTCAGTACTTC
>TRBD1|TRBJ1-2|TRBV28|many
CASSLFQGAFGYTF
TGTGCCAGCAGTTTATTCCAGGGGGCGTTTGGCTACACCTTC
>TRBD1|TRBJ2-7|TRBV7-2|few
CASSSTGKWYEQYF
TGTGCCAGCAGCTCGACAGGGAAATGGTACGAGCAGTACTTC
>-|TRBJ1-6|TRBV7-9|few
CASSLTHSPLHF
TGTGCCAGCAGCTTGACGCATTCACCCCTCCACTTT
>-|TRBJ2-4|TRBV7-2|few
CASSLALASPRNIQYF
TGTGCCAGCAGCTTAGCGCTAGCGTCTCCCAGAAACATTCAGTACTTC
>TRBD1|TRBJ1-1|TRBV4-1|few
CASSYGQGSVTEAFF
TGCGCCAGCAGCTACGGACAGGGATCGGTCACTGAAGCTTTCTTT
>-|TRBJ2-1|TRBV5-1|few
CASSFDRLSSYNEQFF
TGCGCCAGCAGCTTCGACAGGTTAAGCTCCTACAATGAGCAGTTCTTC
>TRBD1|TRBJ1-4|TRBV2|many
CASTMTGDGEKLFF
TGTGCCAGCACCATGACAGGGGATGGGGAAAAACTGTTTTTT
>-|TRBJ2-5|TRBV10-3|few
CATLSDSTQETQYF
TGTGCCACTCTCTCGGACAGCACACAAGAGACCCAGTACTTC
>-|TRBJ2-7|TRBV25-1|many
CASSDMGGYEQYF
TGTGCCAGCAGTGATATGGGGGGCTACGAGCAGTACTTC
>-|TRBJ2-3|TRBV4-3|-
CASSQDRLSHGYF
TGCGCCAGCAGCCAAGACCGACTCTCGCACGGGTATTTT
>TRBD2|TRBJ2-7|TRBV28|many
CASSFTGGGYEQYF
TGTGCCAGCAGTTTCACGGGAGGGGGTTACGAGCAGTACTTC
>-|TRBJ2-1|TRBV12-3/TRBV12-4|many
CASSPAGQSFYNEQFF
TGTGCCAGCAGTCCCGCGGGACAGAGTTTCTACAATGAGCAGTTCTTC
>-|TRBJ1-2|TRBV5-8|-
CASSSGRGGTYGYTF
TGTGCCAGCAGCTCCGGACGGGGGGGGACTTATGGCTACACCTTC
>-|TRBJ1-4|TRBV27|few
CASYSFYNEKLFF
TGTGCCAGCTATAGCTTCTACAATGAAAAACTGTTTTTT
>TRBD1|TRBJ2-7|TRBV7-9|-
CASSFDGTGGDEQYF
TGTGCCAGCAGCTTCGACGGGACAGGGGGCGACGAGCAGTACTTC
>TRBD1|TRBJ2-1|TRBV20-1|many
CSARGRTGNANEQFF
TGCAGTGCCAGAGGTCGGACAGGGAACGCCAATGAGCAGTTCTTC
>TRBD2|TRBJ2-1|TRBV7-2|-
CASSRRGGYNEQFF
TGTGCCAGCAGTAGACGCGGGGGATACAATGAGCAGTTCTTC
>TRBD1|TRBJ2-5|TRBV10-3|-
CAISEQGETQYF
TGTGCCATCAGTGAACAGGGGGAGACCCAGTACTTC
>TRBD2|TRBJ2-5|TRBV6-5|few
CASSYSIPLGGTSGNQETQYF
TGTGCCAGCAGTTACTCGATCCCCCTGGGAGGGACTAGCGGAAACCAAGAGACCCAGTACTTC
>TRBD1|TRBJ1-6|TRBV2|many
CASSMRTGDNSPLHF
TGTGCCAGCAGTATGCGGACAGGGGACAATTCACCCCTCCACTTT
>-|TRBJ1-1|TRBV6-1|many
CASSELTDPNTEAFF
TGTGCCAGCAGTGAATTGACAGACCCGAACACTGAAGCTTTCTTT
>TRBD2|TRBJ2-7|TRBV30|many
CAWNRGLDHYEQYF
TGTGCCTGGAATCGAGGACTAGACCACTACGAGCAGTACTTC
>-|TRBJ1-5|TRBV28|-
CASSLTASNQPQHF
TGTGCCAGCAGTTTGACAGCGAGCAATCAGCCCCAGCATTTT
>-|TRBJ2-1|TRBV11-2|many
CASSLSVGNEQFF
TGTGCCAGCAGCTTAAGTGTCGGGAATGAGCAGTTCTTC
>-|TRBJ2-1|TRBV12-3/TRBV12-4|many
CASSWGGLAYNEQFF
TGTGCCAGCAGTTGGGGCGGTCTGGCCTACAATGAGCAGTTCTTC
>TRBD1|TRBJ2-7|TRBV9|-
CASSDQTGSSTMSEQYF
TGTGCCAGCAGCGACCAGACAGGGTCCTCTACCATGAGCGAGCAGTACTTC
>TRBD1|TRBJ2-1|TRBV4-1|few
CASSGRGQGGNEQFF
TGCGCCAGCAGCGGCCGGGGACAGGGCGGCAATGAGCAGTTCTTC
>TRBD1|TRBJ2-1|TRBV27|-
CASSPWTGLYEQFF
TGTGCCAGCAGTCCCTGGACAGGGCTTTATGAGCAGTTCTTC
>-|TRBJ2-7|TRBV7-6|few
CASSPKVSSYEQYF
TGTGCCAGCAGCCCGAAGGTCAGCAGCTACGAGCAGTACTTC
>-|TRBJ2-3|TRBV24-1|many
CATSDSGGESTDTQYF
TGTGCCACCAGTGATTCGGGCGGGGAAAGCACAGATACGCAGTATTTT
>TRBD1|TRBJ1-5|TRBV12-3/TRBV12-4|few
CASTWDRASNQPQHF
TGTGCCAGCACCTGGGACAGGGCGAGCAATCAGCCCCAGCATTTT
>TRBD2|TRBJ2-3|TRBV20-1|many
CSAREARTSGMTDTQYF
TGCAGTGCTAGAGAGGCCCGGACTAGCGGGATGACAGATACGCAGTATTTT
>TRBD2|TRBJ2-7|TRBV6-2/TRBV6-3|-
CASRTAGGTYEQYF
TGTGCCAGCAGAACAGCGGGAGGGACCTACGAGCAGTACTTC
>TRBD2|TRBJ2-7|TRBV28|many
CASIRTSGHEQYF
TGTGCCAGCATCAGGACTAGCGGCCACGAGCAGTACTTC
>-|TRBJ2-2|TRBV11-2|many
CASRKSGTRNIGELFF
TGTGCCAGCAGAAAATCCGGGACCCGTAACATCGGGGAGCTGTTTTTT
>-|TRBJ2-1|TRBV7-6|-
CASSSVRTRSEQFF
TGTGCCAGCAGCTCGGTCCGGACCAGAAGTGAGCAGTTCTTC
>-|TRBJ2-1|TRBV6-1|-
CASSTPRRASPEQFF
TGTGCCAGCAGTACCCCGAGGAGGGCCTCTCCCGAGCAGTTCTTC
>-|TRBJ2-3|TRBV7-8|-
CASSYSVGDGDTQYF
TGTGCCAGCAGTTATAGTGTGGGGGATGGGGATACGCAGTATTTT
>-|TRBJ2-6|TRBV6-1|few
CASSPRWQRSGANVLTF
TGTGCCAGCAGTCCGAGATGGCAGAGGTCTGGGGCCAACGTCCTGACTTTC
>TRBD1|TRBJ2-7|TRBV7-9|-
CASTTGVESSYEQYF
TGTGCCAGCACTACAGGGGTAGAGTCAAGCTACGAGCAGTACTTC
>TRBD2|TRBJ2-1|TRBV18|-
CASSPPERGYNEQFF
TGTGCCAGCTCACCACCTGAGCGGGGGTACAATGAGCAGTTCTTC
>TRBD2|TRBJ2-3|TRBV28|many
CASRSGTSTDTQYF
TGTGCCAGCAGAAGCGGGACTAGCACAGATACGCAGTATTTT
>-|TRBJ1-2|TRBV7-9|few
CASSSVSSGGGGYTF
TGTGCCAGCAGCTCCGTGTCCTCGGGAGGTGGTGGCTACACCTTC
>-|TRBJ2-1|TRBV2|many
CASIPQRSNYNEQFF
TGTGCCAGCATCCCCCAAAGGAGCAACTACAATGAGCAGTTCTTC
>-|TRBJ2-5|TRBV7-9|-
CASRGEETQYF
TGTGCCAGCAGGGGAGAAGAGACCCAGTACTTC
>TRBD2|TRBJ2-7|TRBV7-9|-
CASSLGGRQYEQYF
TGTGCCAGCAGCTTAGGCGGGAGGCAGTACGAGCAGTACTTC